The sequence of this T cell receptor (beta chain) was determined in a study of immune characterization of retroperitoneal liposarcoma. One entry per CDR3 protein, called by TCRdb with MiXCR from the PCR reads. The table includes 10,000 or so distinct CDR3 sequences, about 29% detected once. The CDR3 is made up of 11 amino acids. The germline gives CDR1 MNHEY, CDR2 SVGEGT. This clonotype came up a few times. One end of the junction varies from germline; a read error may be responsible. The sequenced material came from tumor tissue. The chain is built from TRBV6-2 or TRBV6-3 and TRBJ2-1; D is unresolved. This sequence was found in a male donor with retroperitoneal liposarcoma. In DNA, the CDR3 is TGTGCCAGCAGTTACGGGCCACTGAGGTACTTC. The encoded protein is CASSYGPLRYF.